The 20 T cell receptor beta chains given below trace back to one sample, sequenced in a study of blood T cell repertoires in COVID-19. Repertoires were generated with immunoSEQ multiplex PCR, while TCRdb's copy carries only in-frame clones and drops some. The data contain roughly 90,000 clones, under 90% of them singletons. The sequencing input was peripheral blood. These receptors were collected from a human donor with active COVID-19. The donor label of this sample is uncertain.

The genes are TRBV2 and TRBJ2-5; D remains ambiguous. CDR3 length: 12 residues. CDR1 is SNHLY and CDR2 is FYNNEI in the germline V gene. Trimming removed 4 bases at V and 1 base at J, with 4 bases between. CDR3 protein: CASSASQETQYF. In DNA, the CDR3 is TGTGCCAGCAGTGCTTCCCAAGAGACCCAGTACTTC.

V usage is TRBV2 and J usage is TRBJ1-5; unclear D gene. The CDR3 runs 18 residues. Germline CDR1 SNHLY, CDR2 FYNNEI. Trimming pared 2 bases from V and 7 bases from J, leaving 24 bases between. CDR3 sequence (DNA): TGTGCCAGCAGTGAATTAGCCAAAACCTTACCCCCCAACCAGCCCCAGCATTTT. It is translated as CASSELAKTLPPNQPQHF.

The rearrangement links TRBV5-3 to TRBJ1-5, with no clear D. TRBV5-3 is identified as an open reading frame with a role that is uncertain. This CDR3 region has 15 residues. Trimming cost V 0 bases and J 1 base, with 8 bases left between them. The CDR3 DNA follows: TGTGCCAGAAGCTTGGGGACTGGAAGCAATCAGCCCCAGCATTTT. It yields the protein CARSLGTGSNQPQHF.

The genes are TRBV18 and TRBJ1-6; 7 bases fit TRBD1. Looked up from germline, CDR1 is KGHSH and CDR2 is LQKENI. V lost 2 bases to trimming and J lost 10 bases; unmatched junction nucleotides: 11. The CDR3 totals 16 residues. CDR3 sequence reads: CASSPGGTATYSPLHF. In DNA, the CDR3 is TGTGCCAGCTCACCAGGAGGGACAGCAACTTACTCACCCCTCCACTTT.

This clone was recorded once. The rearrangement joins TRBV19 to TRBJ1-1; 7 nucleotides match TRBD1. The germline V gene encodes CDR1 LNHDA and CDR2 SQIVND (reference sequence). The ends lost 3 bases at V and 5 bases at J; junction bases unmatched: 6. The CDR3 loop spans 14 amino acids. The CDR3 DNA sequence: TGTGCCAGTAGTATCACACAGGGGAGGACTGAAGCTTTCTTT. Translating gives CASSITQGRTEAFF. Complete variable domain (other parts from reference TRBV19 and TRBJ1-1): DGGITQSPKYLFRKEGQNVTLSCEQNLNHDAMYWYRQDPGQGLRLIYYSQIVNDFQKGDIAEGYSVSREKKESFPLTVTSAQKNPTAFYLCASSITQGRTEAFFGQGTRLTVV.

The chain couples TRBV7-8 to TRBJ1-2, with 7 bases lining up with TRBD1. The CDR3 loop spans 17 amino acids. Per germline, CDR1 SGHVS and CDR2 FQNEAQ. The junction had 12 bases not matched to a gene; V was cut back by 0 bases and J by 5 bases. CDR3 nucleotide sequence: TGTGCCAGCAGCTTAGCGACCGGGACAGCTTTTTATTATGGCTACACCTTC. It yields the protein CASSLATGTAFYYGYTF.

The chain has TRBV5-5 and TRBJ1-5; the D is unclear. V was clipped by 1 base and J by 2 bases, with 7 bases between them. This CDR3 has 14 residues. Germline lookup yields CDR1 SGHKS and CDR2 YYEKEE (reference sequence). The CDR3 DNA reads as TGTGCCAGCAGCTTGAGCGGGGGCAATCAGCCCCAGCATTTT. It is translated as CASSLSGGNQPQHF.

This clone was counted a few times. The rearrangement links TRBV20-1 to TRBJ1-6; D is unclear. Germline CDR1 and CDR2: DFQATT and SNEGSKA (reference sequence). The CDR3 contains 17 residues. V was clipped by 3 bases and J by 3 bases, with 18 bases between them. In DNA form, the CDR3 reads TGCAGTGCTAGTCCATCGGGAGGTCGCGGCTATAATTCACCCCTCCACTTT. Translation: CSASPSGGRGYNSPLHF.

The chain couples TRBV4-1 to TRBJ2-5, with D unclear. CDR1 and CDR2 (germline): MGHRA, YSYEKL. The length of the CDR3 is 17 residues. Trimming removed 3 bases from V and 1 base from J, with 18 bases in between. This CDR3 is CASSQVSPHSPQETQYF. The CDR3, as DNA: TGCGCCAGCAGCCAGGTCTCACCCCACTCGCCCCAAGAGACCCAGTACTTC.

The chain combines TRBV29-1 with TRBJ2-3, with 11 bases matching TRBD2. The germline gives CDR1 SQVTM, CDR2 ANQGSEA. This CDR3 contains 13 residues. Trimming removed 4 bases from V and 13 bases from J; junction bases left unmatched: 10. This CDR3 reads CSVGGLAGGREYF. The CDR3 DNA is TGCAGCGTTGGAGGTCTAGCGGGGGGAAGGGAGTATTTT.

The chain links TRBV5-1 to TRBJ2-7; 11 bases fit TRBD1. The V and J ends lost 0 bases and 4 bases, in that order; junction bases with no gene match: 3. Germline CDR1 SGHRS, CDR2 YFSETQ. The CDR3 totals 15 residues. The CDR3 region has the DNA TGCGCCAGCAGCTTGGGGGACAGGGGGTTGTACGAGCAGTACTTC. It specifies CASSLGDRGLYEQYF.

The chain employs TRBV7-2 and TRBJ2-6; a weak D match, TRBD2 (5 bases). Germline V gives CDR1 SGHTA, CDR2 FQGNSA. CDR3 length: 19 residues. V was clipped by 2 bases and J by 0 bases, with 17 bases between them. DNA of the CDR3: TGTGCCAGCAGCTTAATAGGTAGCGTGGGAAGCTCTGGGGCCAACGTCCTGACTTTC. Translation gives CASSLIGSVGSSGANVLTF. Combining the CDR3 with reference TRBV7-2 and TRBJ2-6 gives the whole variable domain GAGVSQSPSNKVTEKGKDVELRCDPISGHTALYWYRQSLGQGLEFLIYFQGNSAPDKSGLPSDRFSAERTGGSVSTLTIQRTQQEDSAVYLCASSLIGSVGSSGANVLTFGAGSRLTVL.

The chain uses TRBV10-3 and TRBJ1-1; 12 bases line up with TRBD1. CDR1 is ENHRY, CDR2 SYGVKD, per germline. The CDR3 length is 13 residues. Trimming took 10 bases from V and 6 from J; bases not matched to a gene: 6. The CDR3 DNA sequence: TGTGCCACCGTGGGACAGGGGGCGTCTGAAGCTTTCTTT. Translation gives CATVGQGASEAFF.

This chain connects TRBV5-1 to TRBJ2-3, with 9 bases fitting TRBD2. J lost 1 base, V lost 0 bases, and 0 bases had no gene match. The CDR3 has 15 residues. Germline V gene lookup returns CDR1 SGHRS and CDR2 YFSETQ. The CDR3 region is CASSLGLAGTDTQYF. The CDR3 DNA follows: TGCGCCAGCAGCTTGGGACTAGCGGGCACAGATACGCAGTATTTT.

This CDR3 reads CASSLMQTADTQYF. The CDR3 coding sequence is TGTGCCAGCAGCTTGATGCAAACGGCAGATACGCAGTATTTT. The chain joins TRBV5-4 to TRBJ2-3, with D unclear. CDR1 and CDR2 from the germline V gene are SGHNT and YYREEE (reference sequence). The CDR3 consists of 14 residues. With 1 base removed from V and 4 bases from J, the gap between germline ends came to 10 bases. Based on the CDR3 plus reference TRBV5-4 and TRBJ2-3, the full variable domain is ETGVTQSPTHLIKTRGQQVTLRCSSQSGHNTVSWYQQALGQGPQFIFQYYREEENGRGNFPPRFSGLQFPNYSSELNVNALELDDSALYLCASSLMQTADTQYFGPGTRLTVL.

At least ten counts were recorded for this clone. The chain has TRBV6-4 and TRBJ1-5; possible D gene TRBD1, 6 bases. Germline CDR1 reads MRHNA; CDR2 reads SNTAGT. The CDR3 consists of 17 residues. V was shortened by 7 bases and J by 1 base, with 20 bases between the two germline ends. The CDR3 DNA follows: TGTGCCAGCACCCAAGGAGAGGGGGATGGAAGCAATCAGCCCCAGCATTTT. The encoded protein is CASTQGEGDGSNQPQHF.

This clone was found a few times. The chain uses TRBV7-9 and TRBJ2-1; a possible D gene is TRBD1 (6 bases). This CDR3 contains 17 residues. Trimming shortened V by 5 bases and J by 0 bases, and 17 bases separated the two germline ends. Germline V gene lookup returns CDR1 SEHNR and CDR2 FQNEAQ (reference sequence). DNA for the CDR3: TGTGCCAGCAGCCCCTCGTCCGGGACACGCTCCTACAATGAGCAGTTCTTC. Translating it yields CASSPSSGTRSYNEQFF. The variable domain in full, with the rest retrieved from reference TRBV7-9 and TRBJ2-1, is DTGVSQNPRHKITKRGQNVTFRCDPISEHNRLYWYRQTLGQGPEFLTYFQNEAQLEKSRLLSDRFSAERPKGSFSTLEIQRTEQGDSAMYLCASSPSSGTRSYNEQFFGPGTRLTVL.

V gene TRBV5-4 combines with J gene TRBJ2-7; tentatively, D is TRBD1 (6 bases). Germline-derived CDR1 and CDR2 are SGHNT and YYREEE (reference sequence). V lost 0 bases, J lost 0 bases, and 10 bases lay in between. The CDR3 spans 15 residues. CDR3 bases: TGTGCCAGCAGCTTGGGGGGGCTTAGCTCCTACGAGCAGTACTTC. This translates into CASSLGGLSSYEQYF.

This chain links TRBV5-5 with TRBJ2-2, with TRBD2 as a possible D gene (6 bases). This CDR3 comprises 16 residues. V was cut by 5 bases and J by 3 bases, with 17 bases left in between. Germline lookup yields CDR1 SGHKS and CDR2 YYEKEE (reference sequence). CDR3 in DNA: TGTGCCAGCAGGGCCGGCCAGCGGGCCCACACCGGGGAGCTGTTTTTT. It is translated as CASRAGQRAHTGELFF.

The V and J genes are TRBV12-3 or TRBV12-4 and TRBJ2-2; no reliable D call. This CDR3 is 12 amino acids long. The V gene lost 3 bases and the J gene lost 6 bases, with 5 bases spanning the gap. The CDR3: CASSFWPGELFF. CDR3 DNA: TGTGCCAGCAGTTTTTGGCCCGGGGAGCTGTTTTTT.